This is a list of T cell receptor beta chains from one sample in a study of blood T cell repertoires in COVID-19. The method was immunoSEQ multiplex PCR; TCRdb's version includes in-frame clones alone and lacks a portion of them. The sample has some 180,000 clones, 80% to 85% seen once. Sequencing was performed on peripheral blood. The source of these receptors is a woman between 40 and 50 years old with COVID-19, enrolled during active disease. CDR3s include the opening cysteine and the closing phenylalanine or tryptophan. The D gene is left open where the match is weak. Clone sizes are given selectively: once, few, many, or a class where the clone is expanded.

abundance,v_gene,d_gene,j_gene,CDR3aa,CDR3nt
NA,TRBV6-6,NA,TRBJ2-1,CASSRDSYNEQFF,TGTGCCAGCAGCCGGGACTCTTACAATGAGCAGTTCTTC
NA,TRBV12-3/TRBV12-4,TRBD1,TRBJ1-2,CASSRDRGYGYTF,TGTGCCAGCAGCCGAGACAGGGGCTATGGCTACACCTTC
once,TRBV7-7,NA,TRBJ2-7,CASSLAGQGYEQYF,TGTGCTAGCAGCTTAGCGGGACAGGGCTACGAGCAGTACTTC
NA,TRBV6-5,TRBD1,TRBJ1-4,CASRGTESTNEKLFF,TGTGCCAGCAGGGGGACAGAGTCAACTAATGAAAAACTGTTTTTT
once,TRBV7-9,TRBD2,TRBJ2-7,CASSPVGLAGGPRDEQYF,TGTGCCAGCAGCCCCGTGGGGCTAGCGGGAGGCCCCCGGGACGAGCAGTACTTC
NA,TRBV25-1,NA,TRBJ1-5,CASSAANSNQPQHF,TGTGCCAGCAGCGCAGCGAATAGCAATCAGCCCCAGCATTTT
NA,TRBV28,TRBD1,TRBJ1-5,CASRDTGAGSNQPQHF,TGTGCCAGCAGAGATACAGGGGCGGGTAGCAATCAGCCCCAGCATTTT
few,TRBV7-2,NA,TRBJ1-1,CASSFQGGITEAFF,TGTGCCAGCAGCTTCCAGGGTGGCATCACTGAAGCTTTCTTT
NA,TRBV9,NA,TRBJ1-1,CASSVDGTTEAFF,TGTGCCAGCAGCGTAGACGGGACTACGGAAGCTTTCTTT
NA,TRBV7-8,NA,TRBJ1-2,CASSPRVGAGYGYTF,TGTGCCAGCAGCCCCCGAGTGGGGGCTGGCTATGGCTACACCTTC
NA,TRBV5-4,NA,TRBJ2-1,CASSFLAQDEQFF,TGTGCCAGCAGCTTCCTAGCGCAGGATGAGCAGTTCTTC
NA,TRBV10-2,NA,TRBJ1-1,CASSLRGNTEAFF,TGCGCCAGCAGTCTAAGGGGGAACACTGAAGCTTTCTTT
NA,TRBV28,NA,TRBJ1-5,CASFVQKGNQPQHF,TGTGCCAGCTTTGTACAGAAGGGCAATCAGCCCCAGCATTTT
NA,TRBV7-2,NA,TRBJ1-5,CASSSPNQPQHF,TGTGCCAGCAGCTCCCCAAATCAGCCCCAGCATTTT
NA,TRBV9,NA,TRBJ2-5,CASSVNSGGQGTQYF,TGTGCCAGCAGCGTAAACTCCGGGGGGCAGGGGACCCAGTACTTC
once,TRBV27,NA,TRBJ2-3,CASSLSPGAQYF,TGTGCCAGCAGTTTATCCCCAGGGGCGCAGTATTTT
few,TRBV1,NA,TRBJ1-2,CTSSQELTGTGYGYTF,TGCACCAGCAGCCAAGAGTTGACCGGGACAGGGTATGGCTACACCTTC
NA,TRBV24-1,TRBD2,TRBJ2-7,CATSDRGLAGLFYEQYF,TGTGCCACCAGTGACCGGGGACTAGCGGGGCTGTTCTACGAGCAGTACTTC
NA,TRBV18,NA,TRBJ2-3,CASSRASRTDTQYF,TGTGCCAGCTCACGGGCGTCGCGCACAGATACGCAGTATTTT
NA,TRBV19,NA,TRBJ2-3,CASSIEGGLAAGTQYF,TGTGCCAGTAGTATAGAGGGAGGACTGGCAGCTGGTACGCAGTATTTT
NA,TRBV4-1,NA,TRBJ1-2,CASSQEGRGYGYTF,TGCGCCAGCAGCCAAGAGGGCAGGGGCTATGGCTACACCTTC
NA,TRBV6-5,NA,TRBJ2-1,CASSYRTPGTNEQFF,TGTGCCAGCAGTTACCGTACTCCGGGAACCAATGAGCAGTTCTTC
NA,TRBV2,NA,TRBJ2-7,CASKGTLLYEQYF,TGTGCCAGCAAGGGGACATTGCTTTACGAGCAGTACTTC
few,TRBV5-1,TRBD2,TRBJ2-7,CASSPSTSGTYEQYF,TGCGCCAGCAGCCCTTCCACTAGCGGCACCTACGAGCAGTACTTC
NA,TRBV28,TRBD1,TRBJ2-2,CASSSETGPGELFF,TGTGCCAGCAGTTCCGAGACAGGGCCCGGGGAGCTGTTTTTT
NA,TRBV21-1,NA,TRBJ1-5,CASRGPYSNQPQHF,TGTGCCAGCAGGGGGCCGTATAGCAATCAGCCCCAGCATTTT
NA,TRBV14,NA,TRBJ1-1,CASSQAWRGTEAFF,TGTGCCAGCAGCCAAGCCTGGCGAGGCACTGAAGCTTTCTTT
NA,TRBV15,NA,TRBJ1-2,CATSRDLQGPNYGYTF,TGTGCCACCAGCAGAGATCTCCAGGGGCCTAACTATGGCTACACCTTC
NA,TRBV5-1,NA,TRBJ2-1,CASSLEGALIGDEQFF,TGCGCCAGCAGCTTGGAAGGGGCCTTGATTGGGGATGAGCAGTTCTTC
NA,TRBV19,NA,TRBJ1-5,CASSNYFDSNQPQHF,TGTGCCAGTAGTAACTATTTTGATAGCAATCAGCCCCAGCATTTT
few,TRBV7-8,TRBD1,TRBJ1-3,CASSFRDSLIFSGNTIYF,TGTGCCAGCAGCTTCCGGGACAGCTTAATATTTTCGGGAAACACCATATATTTT
NA,TRBV19,NA,TRBJ1-3,CASSRTAGNTIYF,TGTGCCAGTAGTCGGACAGCGGGAAACACCATATATTTT